A selection of T cell receptor beta chains follows, all from one sample in a study of blood T cell repertoires in COVID-19. Measured with immunoSEQ multiplex PCR; TCRdb has only the in-frame clones, and not every one. The sample comprises 55,000 to 70,000 clones, about 89% of which are singletons, and 6% to 7% rests with the top ten. Sequences were obtained from peripheral blood. Receptors originate from a man between 60 and 70 years old with acute or convalescent COVID-19. CDR3s include the opening cysteine and the closing phenylalanine or tryptophan. D genes are given only for firm matches. Clone size appears in some rows only: once, few, many, or a class for an expanded clone.

cdr3_aa: CASSYPVPAGTGEFEAFF
cdr3_nt: TGTGCCAGCAGTTACCCAGTTCCGGCTGGGACAGGGGAGTTTGAAGCTTTCTTT
v_call: TRBV6-2/TRBV6-3
clone_size: .
d_call: TRBD1
j_call: TRBJ1-1
cdr3_length: 18

cdr3_aa: CASSMSGDYEQYF
cdr3_nt: TGTGCCAGTAGTATGAGCGGTGACTACGAGCAGTACTTC
v_call: TRBV19
clone_size: .
d_call: .
j_call: TRBJ2-7
cdr3_length: 13

cdr3_aa: CAWSAVGAGGYNQPQHF
cdr3_nt: TGTGCCTGGAGTGCAGTAGGGGCAGGGGGTTACAATCAGCCCCAGCATTTT
v_call: TRBV30
clone_size: .
d_call: TRBD1
j_call: TRBJ1-5
cdr3_length: 17

cdr3_aa: CASSAGHNGYTF
cdr3_nt: TGTGCCAGCAGTGCGGGACACAATGGCTACACCTTC
v_call: TRBV25-1
clone_size: .
d_call: .
j_call: TRBJ1-2
cdr3_length: 12

cdr3_aa: CASSYSKGARETQYF
cdr3_nt: TGTGCCAGCAGTTACTCGAAGGGGGCTAGGGAGACCCAGTACTTC
v_call: TRBV6-6
clone_size: few
d_call: TRBD1
j_call: TRBJ2-5
cdr3_length: 15

cdr3_aa: CASSLTQGFGTNEKLFF
cdr3_nt: TGTGCCAGCAGCCTGACACAGGGTTTTGGCACTAATGAAAAACTGTTTTTT
v_call: TRBV5-4
clone_size: .
d_call: .
j_call: TRBJ1-4
cdr3_length: 17

cdr3_aa: CASSQEFSGGPYEQYF
cdr3_nt: TGTGCCAGCAGCCAAGAGTTCTCCGGGGGGCCCTACGAGCAGTACTTC
v_call: TRBV4-2
clone_size: .
d_call: .
j_call: TRBJ2-7
cdr3_length: 16

cdr3_aa: CASSRYREPYSGANVLTF
cdr3_nt: TGTGCCAGCTCACGTTACAGGGAACCCTACTCTGGGGCCAACGTCCTGACTTTC
v_call: TRBV18
clone_size: .
d_call: .
j_call: TRBJ2-6
cdr3_length: 18

cdr3_aa: CASSLLAGGADTQYF
cdr3_nt: TGTGCCAGCAGCTTACTCGCGGGGGGAGCAGATACGCAGTATTTT
v_call: TRBV11-2
clone_size: few
d_call: TRBD2
j_call: TRBJ2-3
cdr3_length: 15

cdr3_aa: CAWSDSGTGALLNTEAFF
cdr3_nt: TGTGCCTGGAGCGACTCCGGGACAGGGGCTCTATTGAACACTGAAGCTTTCTTT
v_call: TRBV30
clone_size: once
d_call: TRBD1
j_call: TRBJ1-1
cdr3_length: 18

cdr3_aa: CASRLQVGTEAFF
cdr3_nt: TGTGCCAGCAGATTACAGGTGGGAACTGAAGCTTTCTTT
v_call: TRBV6-5
clone_size: .
d_call: .
j_call: TRBJ1-1
cdr3_length: 13

cdr3_aa: CASSFGGGSYEQYF
cdr3_nt: TGCGCCAGCAGCTTCGGGGGGGGTTCCTACGAGCAGTACTTC
v_call: TRBV5-1
clone_size: .
d_call: TRBD2
j_call: TRBJ2-7
cdr3_length: 14

cdr3_aa: CASSPGLAGGSNNEQFF
cdr3_nt: TGTGCCAGCTCCCCGGGACTAGCGGGGGGCTCGAACAATGAGCAGTTCTTC
v_call: TRBV18
clone_size: .
d_call: TRBD2
j_call: TRBJ2-1
cdr3_length: 17

cdr3_aa: CASSLAPSRTGELFF
cdr3_nt: TGTGCCAGCAGCTTAGCCCCGTCCCGCACCGGGGAGCTGTTTTTT
v_call: TRBV11-2
clone_size: .
d_call: .
j_call: TRBJ2-2
cdr3_length: 15

cdr3_aa: CASSIDVGSLYNEQFF
cdr3_nt: TGTGCCAGTAGTATAGATGTGGGGAGCCTTTACAATGAGCAGTTCTTC
v_call: TRBV19
clone_size: .
d_call: .
j_call: TRBJ2-1
cdr3_length: 16

cdr3_aa: CASSTGTLNTEAFF
cdr3_nt: TGTGCCAGCAGCACGGGGACTTTGAACACTGAAGCTTTCTTT
v_call: TRBV5-4
clone_size: .
d_call: .
j_call: TRBJ1-1
cdr3_length: 14

cdr3_aa: CASSPGTGRGYTEAFF
cdr3_nt: TGTGCCAGCAGCCCCGGGACAGGGAGAGGGTACACTGAAGCTTTCTTT
v_call: TRBV9
clone_size: .
d_call: TRBD1
j_call: TRBJ1-1
cdr3_length: 16

cdr3_aa: CASSLSGLSEQFF
cdr3_nt: TGTGCCAGCAGCTTGTCAGGGTTATCTGAGCAGTTCTTC
v_call: TRBV7-2
clone_size: once
d_call: .
j_call: TRBJ2-1
cdr3_length: 13

cdr3_aa: CASSQGGGTGAQPQHF
cdr3_nt: TGTGCCAGCAGCCAGGGGGGGGGAACGGGAGCTCAGCCCCAGCATTTT
v_call: TRBV3-1/TRBV3-2
clone_size: .
d_call: .
j_call: TRBJ1-5
cdr3_length: 16

cdr3_aa: CASSWDRDSNQPQHF
cdr3_nt: TGTGCCAGCAGCTGGGACAGGGATAGCAATCAGCCCCAGCATTTT
v_call: TRBV7-2
clone_size: .
d_call: TRBD1
j_call: TRBJ1-5
cdr3_length: 15

cdr3_aa: CASSLSQGTEAFF
cdr3_nt: TGTGCCAGCTCACTTAGTCAGGGGACTGAAGCTTTCTTT
v_call: TRBV18
clone_size: once
d_call: .
j_call: TRBJ1-1
cdr3_length: 13

cdr3_aa: CASSRTSQGLYEQYF
cdr3_nt: TGCGCCAGCAGCCGAACGAGCCAGGGGTTATACGAGCAGTACTTC
v_call: TRBV5-1
clone_size: .
d_call: .
j_call: TRBJ2-7
cdr3_length: 15

cdr3_aa: CASSRGSYNEQFF
cdr3_nt: TGCGCCAGCAGCAGGGGTTCCTACAATGAGCAGTTCTTC
v_call: TRBV4-3
clone_size: .
d_call: .
j_call: TRBJ2-1
cdr3_length: 13

cdr3_aa: CASRTGTANTEAFF
cdr3_nt: TGCGCCAGCAGAACCGGGACAGCGAACACTGAAGCTTTCTTT
v_call: TRBV10-2
clone_size: .
d_call: TRBD1
j_call: TRBJ1-1
cdr3_length: 14

cdr3_aa: CASSATGSYNEQFF
cdr3_nt: TGTGCCAGCTCGGCAACGGGCTCCTACAATGAGCAGTTCTTC
v_call: TRBV6-5
clone_size: .
d_call: .
j_call: TRBJ2-1
cdr3_length: 14

cdr3_aa: CASSPRGGRNTEAFF
cdr3_nt: TGCGCCAGCAGCCCCCGAGGGGGCAGGAACACTGAAGCTTTCTTT
v_call: TRBV4-1
clone_size: .
d_call: TRBD1
j_call: TRBJ1-1
cdr3_length: 15

cdr3_aa: CASSPGTGANTEAFF
cdr3_nt: TGCGCCAGCAGCCCCGGGACAGGGGCGAACACTGAAGCTTTCTTT
v_call: TRBV4-3
clone_size: once
d_call: TRBD1
j_call: TRBJ1-1
cdr3_length: 15

cdr3_aa: CASSLTGTSGTDTQYF
cdr3_nt: TGTGCCAGCAGCTTAACCGGGACTAGCGGAACAGATACGCAGTATTTT
v_call: TRBV9
clone_size: .
d_call: TRBD2
j_call: TRBJ2-3
cdr3_length: 16

cdr3_aa: CAWSVTGGRYEQYF
cdr3_nt: TGTGCCTGGAGTGTAACAGGGGGTCGGTACGAGCAGTACTTC
v_call: TRBV30
clone_size: .
d_call: TRBD1
j_call: TRBJ2-7
cdr3_length: 14

cdr3_aa: CASSYSGGNTEAFF
cdr3_nt: TGTGCCAGCAGTTACTCGGGAGGGAACACTGAAGCTTTCTTT
v_call: TRBV6-2/TRBV6-3
clone_size: .
d_call: .
j_call: TRBJ1-1
cdr3_length: 14

cdr3_aa: CATSDNDTPGYTF
cdr3_nt: TGTGCCACCAGTGACAATGACACCCCTGGCTACACCTTC
v_call: TRBV24-1
clone_size: .
d_call: .
j_call: TRBJ1-2
cdr3_length: 13

cdr3_aa: CSVGFLNTEAFF
cdr3_nt: TGCAGCGTTGGATTCCTAAACACTGAAGCTTTCTTT
v_call: TRBV29-1
clone_size: .
d_call: .
j_call: TRBJ1-1
cdr3_length: 12

cdr3_aa: CASSLDRTNEKLFF
cdr3_nt: TGTGCCAGCAGTCTTGACAGAACTAATGAAAAACTGTTTTTT
v_call: TRBV2
clone_size: .
d_call: .
j_call: TRBJ1-4
cdr3_length: 14

cdr3_aa: CASSYAGAGGYTF
cdr3_nt: TGTGCCAGCAGTTACGCGGGGGCTGGTGGCTACACCTTC
v_call: TRBV27
clone_size: .
d_call: .
j_call: TRBJ1-2
cdr3_length: 13

cdr3_aa: CASGDDRTNYGYTF
cdr3_nt: TGTGCTAGTGGGGACGACAGAACCAACTATGGCTACACCTTC
v_call: TRBV12-5
clone_size: .
d_call: .
j_call: TRBJ1-2
cdr3_length: 14

cdr3_aa: CASSIRQSSGNTIYF
cdr3_nt: TGTGCCAGTAGTATACGACAGAGCTCTGGAAACACCATATATTTT
v_call: TRBV19
clone_size: .
d_call: .
j_call: TRBJ1-3
cdr3_length: 15

cdr3_aa: CASSERTGRTDTQYF
cdr3_nt: TGTGCCAGCAGTGAGAGGACAGGGAGGACAGATACGCAGTATTTT
v_call: TRBV6-1
clone_size: .
d_call: TRBD1
j_call: TRBJ2-3
cdr3_length: 15

cdr3_aa: CASSPEVTYGYTF
cdr3_nt: TGTGCCAGCAGCCCGGAGGTTACCTATGGCTACACCTTC
v_call: TRBV3-1/TRBV3-2
clone_size: .
d_call: .
j_call: TRBJ1-2
cdr3_length: 13

cdr3_aa: CASSYSAGIANQPQHF
cdr3_nt: TGTGCCAGCAGTTACTCGGCGGGGATCGCCAATCAGCCCCAGCATTTT
v_call: TRBV6-6
clone_size: .
d_call: .
j_call: TRBJ1-5
cdr3_length: 16

cdr3_aa: CATSLTQGGELFF
cdr3_nt: TGTGCCACCTCCTTAACCCAGGGGGGGGAGCTGTTTTTT
v_call: TRBV6-5
clone_size: .
d_call: .
j_call: TRBJ2-2
cdr3_length: 13